Detailed here is one TCR beta chain. Antigen unknown. Germline V gene lookup returns CDR1 LNHDA and CDR2 SQIVND (reference sequence). V lost 5 bases and J 1 base, leaving 12 bases between the germline ends. This CDR3 comprises 14 residues. The entry originates in a study of cytomegalovirus exposure and HLA in healthy donors. Study-wide findings and caveats: Reported performance of the classifier showed diagnosis of cytomegalovirus status with high specificity and sensitivity.

The PCR ran on 60 Vbeta and 13 Jbeta primers. Only in-frame clones appear in the TCRdb table, and some are missing; sequencing was by immunoSEQ multiplex PCR. The data show about 120,000 clones, 80% to 85% seen once. When sampled, the donors appeared nominally healthy, though they likely had unrecorded immune exposures. The clonotype originates from a woman in her thirties or forties in good health and CMV-seronegative. The sequenced material came from PBMCs. The chain couples TRBV19 to TRBJ2-7; a weak D match, TRBD1 (5 bases). The CDR3 here is CASSYAGISYEQYF. The DNA of the CDR3 is TGTGCCAGTAGTTACGCAGGGATATCCTACGAGCAGTACTTC.